Ten or more counts support the clone carrying this TCR beta chain. The antigen is undetermined. The CDR3 is made up of 12 amino acids. Germline V CDR1 and CDR2: ENHRY, SYGVKD. Trimming removed 2 bases at V and 6 bases at J, with 7 bases between. The sample originates from a study of T cells after yellow fever vaccination. Broader study findings: Some clonotypes, a small share, were shared between CD4 and CD8 compartments. Contaminants from the bulk population, in the form of abundant clonotypes, could be found in FACS-sorted repertoires.

Each CDR3 protein is one row after TCRdb ran MiXCR on the 5' RACE reads. The sample yields a few hundred thousand distinct CDR3 sequences, 3.6% seen once. The chain uses TRBV10-3 and TRBJ1-2, with D possibly matching TRBD1 (6 bases). Sequencing used PBMCs, obtained 15 days after the yellow fever booster vaccination. This clonotype was obtained from a man between 18 and 35 years old who received the YFV17D yellow fever vaccine. The CDR3 spells CAISEAGDGYTF. The CDR3 nucleotides are TGTGCCATCAGTGAGGCAGGGGATGGCTACACCTTC.